This is a list of T cell receptor beta chains from one sample in a study of control samples from healthy donors and cancer patients. TCRdb's table, derived via immunoSEQ multiplex PCR, lists solely in-frame clones and lacks some. The data hold 150,000 to 200,000 clones, with around 96% observed a single time. The sample taken for sequencing was blood. These receptor sequences come from a woman aged 40 to 50 in good health. Both conserved end residues are part of each CDR3. D genes are given only for firm matches. Some rows have no size entry. The others give once, few or many, or a class for an expanded clone.

>TRBJ1-1|TRBV2|NA|NA
CASSATVESFF
TGTGCCAGCAGTGCGACAGTCGAGTCTTTCTTT
>TRBJ1-4|TRBV6-5|NA|TRBD1
CASSYSRDRVNEKLFF
TGTGCCAGCAGTTACTCTAGAGACAGGGTTAATGAAAAACTGTTTTTT
>TRBJ1-1|TRBV9|NA|NA
CASSDPSGYGGNTEAFF
TGTGCCAGCAGCGACCCGTCCGGTTATGGGGGGAACACTGAAGCTTTCTTT
>TRBJ1-1|TRBV7-2|once|NA
CASSLLSQISEAFF
TGTGCCAGCAGCTTATTAAGTCAGATATCAGAAGCTTTCTTT
>TRBJ1-2|TRBV7-2|NA|TRBD1
CASNRGDYGYTF
TGTGCCAGCAACAGGGGGGACTATGGCTACACCTTC
>TRBJ2-1|TRBV11-2|NA|TRBD2
CASSLEGLAGGRDEQFF
TGTGCCAGCAGCTTAGAGGGACTAGCGGGAGGGAGGGATGAGCAGTTCTTC
>TRBJ2-7|TRBV19|NA|NA
CASSVVGRMSYEQYF
TGTGCCAGTAGCGTTGTCGGACGAATGAGTTACGAGCAGTACTTC
>TRBJ1-2|TRBV23-1|NA|TRBD1
CASPRQGAYGYTF
TGCGCCAGCCCTAGACAGGGAGCCTATGGCTACACCTTC
>TRBJ1-1|TRBV5-1|NA|TRBD1
CASSLGPGQYGTEAFF
TGCGCCAGCAGCTTGGGTCCGGGACAGTATGGCACTGAAGCTTTCTTT
>TRBJ2-2|TRBV30|NA|NA
CAWSGGPGELFF
TGTGCCTGGAGCGGGGGGCCCGGGGAGCTGTTTTTT
>TRBJ2-2|TRBV7-3|NA|TRBD2
CASSPQGTSPHEELFF
TGTGCCAGCAGCCCACAGGGGACTAGCCCCCACGAGGAGCTGTTTTTT
>TRBJ2-2|TRBV4-3|NA|TRBD2
CASSPSWRGGGGELFF
TGCGCCAGCAGCCCCTCCTGGCGGGGGGGAGGCGGGGAGCTGTTTTTT
>TRBJ1-1|TRBV3-1/TRBV3-2|NA|NA
CASSQDLNTEAFF
TGTGCCAGCAGCCAGGACCTGAACACTGAAGCTTTCTTT
>TRBJ1-1|TRBV4-3|NA|NA
CASSQARVGTEAFF
TGCGCCAGCAGCCAAGCCAGGGTAGGGACTGAAGCTTTCTTT
>TRBJ2-3|TRBV27|NA|NA
CASSSTGFGTDTQYF
TGTGCCAGCAGTTCAACAGGGTTCGGCACAGATACGCAGTATTTT
>TRBJ1-2|TRBV3-1/TRBV3-2|NA|NA
CASSQVGRNNYGYTF
TGTGCCAGCAGCCAAGTAGGGCGAAATAACTATGGCTACACCTTC
>TRBJ1-3|TRBV5-1|once|NA
CASSLAGTGNTIYF
TGCGCCAGCAGCTTGGCTGGGACTGGAAACACCATATATTTT
>TRBJ2-7|TRBV5-5|NA|TRBD2
CASSLASGSQYEQYF
TGTGCCAGCAGCTTGGCTAGCGGGAGTCAATACGAGCAGTACTTC
>TRBJ1-3|TRBV7-8|NA|TRBD1
CASSLGGTGLLGNTIYF
TGTGCCAGCAGCTTAGGAGGGACAGGCCTTCTTGGAAACACCATATATTTT
>TRBJ1-5|TRBV3-1/TRBV3-2|NA|NA
CASSQDLAQPQHF
TGTGCCAGCAGCCAAGATTTAGCCCAGCCCCAGCATTTT
>TRBJ1-1|TRBV6-5|NA|NA
CASSYSPRRNTEAFF
TGTGCCAGCAGTTACTCTCCCAGGAGGAACACTGAAGCTTTCTTT
>TRBJ1-2|TRBV19|NA|NA
CASSGQTSNYGYTF
TGTGCCAGTAGTGGACAGACTTCTAACTATGGCTACACCTTC
>TRBJ1-5|TRBV6-1|NA|NA
CASSEERGSGGNQPQHF
TGTGCCAGCAGTGAAGAACGGGGGTCGGGGGGCAATCAGCCCCAGCATTTT
>TRBJ2-5|TRBV6-1|NA|TRBD2
CASTSLAGGQETQYF
TGTGCCAGCACCTCATTGGCGGGGGGTCAAGAGACCCAGTACTTC
>TRBJ1-5|TRBV7-2|once|TRBD1
CASSFSGGRQPQHF
TGTGCCAGCAGCTTCTCAGGGGGCAGGCAGCCCCAGCATTTT
>TRBJ1-6|TRBV4-1|NA|NA
CASSQVGARDSPLHF
TGCGCCAGCAGCCAAGTGGGCGCAAGGGATTCACCCCTCCACTTT
>TRBJ1-1|TRBV5-4|NA|NA
CASSLPGQSSEAFF
TGTGCCAGCAGCTTGCCCGGACAGTCCTCTGAAGCTTTCTTT
>TRBJ2-7|TRBV6-2/TRBV6-3|NA|TRBD1
CASSYWDRGYEQYF
TGTGCCAGCAGTTACTGGGACAGAGGCTACGAGCAGTACTTC
>TRBJ1-5|TRBV2|NA|NA
CASSEARDQPQHF
TGTGCCAGCAGTGAAGCTCGGGATCAGCCCCAGCATTTT
>TRBJ1-6|TRBV6-1|few|NA
CASSELGGVGSPLHF
TGTGCCAGCAGTGAGTTGGGGGGGGTAGGGTCACCCCTCCACTTT
>TRBJ2-3|TRBV25-1|NA|NA
CASRDQGREQYF
TGTGCCAGCAGAGACCAGGGGCGCGAGCAGTATTTT
>TRBJ2-7|TRBV28|NA|NA
CASSLVGYEQYF
TGTGCCAGCAGTTTAGTAGGGTACGAGCAATACTTC
>TRBJ1-2|TRBV30|NA|NA
CAWSATGPNSF
TGTGCCTGGAGTGCGACAGGTCCCAATTCCTTC
>TRBJ1-1|TRBV6-1|NA|NA
CASSEASGHGVNTEAFF
TGTGCCAGCAGTGAAGCGTCAGGGCATGGGGTGAACACTGAAGCTTTCTTT
>TRBJ2-5|TRBV14|NA|NA
CASSGGRYQETQYF
TGTGCCAGCAGCGGGGGTCGATACCAAGAGACCCAGTACTTC
>TRBJ2-5|TRBV5-5|NA|NA
CASSLGGSGTQYF
TGTGCCAGCAGCTTGGGTGGCAGCGGGACCCAGTACTTC
>TRBJ2-5|TRBV9|NA|NA
CASSVTGGKETQYF
TGTGCCAGCAGCGTAACCGGCGGGAAAGAGACCCAGTACTTC